This TCR beta chain is drawn from a study of vaccination and CD4 T cells after COVID-19. General study points: A nonsignificant rise from about 20 to 38 was seen in the median number of SARS-CoV-2-reactive clonotypes. Convalescent patients studied were relatively few, and early post-infection timepoints were absent.

TCRdb reprocessed the PCR reads via MiXCR and lists one record per CDR3 protein. The top ten hold roughly 1.1% of the sample, which has 15,000 to 20,000 distinct CDR3 sequences, around two thirds seen once. In regard to this clonotype: The antigen remains undetermined.

The material sequenced was CD4+ T cells from blood, taken after SARS-CoV-2 vaccination. The TCR originated in a human donor who had recovered from COVID-19.

The CDR3: CASSQSGQFNEQFF. The CDR3 nucleotides are TGCGCCAGCAGCCAGAGCGGACAGTTTAATGAGCAGTTCTTC. V is TRBV4-3 and J is TRBJ2-1, with D perhaps matching TRBD1 (6 bases). Germline V gives CDR1 LGHNA, CDR2 YSLEER. V was shortened by 3 bases and J by 7 bases, with 13 bases between the two germline ends. The CDR3 length is 14 residues.